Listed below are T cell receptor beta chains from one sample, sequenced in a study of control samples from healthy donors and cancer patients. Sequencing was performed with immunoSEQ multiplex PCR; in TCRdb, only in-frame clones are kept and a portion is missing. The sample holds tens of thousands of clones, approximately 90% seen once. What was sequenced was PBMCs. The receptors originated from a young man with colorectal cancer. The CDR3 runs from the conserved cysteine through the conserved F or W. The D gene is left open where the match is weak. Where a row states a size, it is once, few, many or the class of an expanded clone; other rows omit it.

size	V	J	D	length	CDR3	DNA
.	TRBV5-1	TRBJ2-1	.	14	CASSLVSVYNEQFF	TGCGCCAGCAGCTTGGTGTCGGTTTACAATGAGCAGTTCTTC
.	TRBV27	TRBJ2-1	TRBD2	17	CASSFRTGTSGWNEQFF	TGTGCCAGCAGTTTCCGGACCGGGACTAGTGGTTGGAATGAGCAGTTCTTC
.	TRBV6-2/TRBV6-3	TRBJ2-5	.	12	CASSDRQETQYF	TGTGCCAGCAGTGACAGGCAAGAGACCCAGTACTTC
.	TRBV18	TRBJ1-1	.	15	CASSPRESWATEAFF	TGTGCCAGCTCACCCCGGGAGAGTTGGGCCACTGAAGCTTTCTTT
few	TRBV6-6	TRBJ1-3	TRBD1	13	CASSRQGGNTIYF	TGTGCCAGCAGCCGACAGGGCGGAAACACCATATATTTT
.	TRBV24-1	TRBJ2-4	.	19	CATSHPRTPEVIAKNIQYF	TGTGCCACCAGCCACCCAAGGACACCTGAAGTGATTGCCAAAAACATTCAGTACTTC
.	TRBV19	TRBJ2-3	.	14	CASSPGTSTDTQYF	TGTGCCAGTAGTCCTGGGACTAGCACAGATACGCAGTATTTT
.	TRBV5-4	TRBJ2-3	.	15	CASSSPGHSTDTQYF	TGTGCCAGCAGCTCCCCGGGACACAGCACAGATACGCAGTATTTT
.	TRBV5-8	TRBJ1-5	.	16	CASSFLRTDSNQPQHF	TGTGCCAGCAGCTTTCTTAGGACAGATAGCAATCAGCCCCAGCATTTT
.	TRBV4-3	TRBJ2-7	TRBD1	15	CASSHRQGNGYEQYF	TGCGCCAGCAGCCACCGACAGGGGAATGGCTACGAGCAGTACTTC
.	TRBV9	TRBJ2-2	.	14	CASSPGAVNGELFF	TGTGCCAGCAGCCCAGGGGCAGTGAACGGGGAGCTGTTTTTT
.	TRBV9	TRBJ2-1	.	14	CASSSRTAYNEQFF	TGTGCCAGCAGCTCAAGGACAGCCTACAATGAGCAGTTCTTC
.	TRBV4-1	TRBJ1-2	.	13	CASSQVGDHGYTF	TGCGCCAGCAGCCAGGTTGGGGACCATGGCTACACCTTC
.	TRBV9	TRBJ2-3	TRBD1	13	CASSTEGADTQYF	TGTGCCAGCAGCACCGAGGGGGCGGATACGCAGTATTTT
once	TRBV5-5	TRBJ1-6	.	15	CASSLAGLGGSPLHF	TGTGCCAGCAGCTTGGCGGGCCTGGGGGGTTCACCCCTCCACTTT
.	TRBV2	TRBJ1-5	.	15	CASTERPFGNQPQHF	TGTGCCAGCACAGAGCGACCATTTGGCAATCAGCCCCAGCATTTT
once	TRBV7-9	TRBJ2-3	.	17	CASSNRLETGSTDTQYF	TGTGCCAGCAGCAATCGACTCGAGACGGGAAGCACAGATACGCAGTATTTT
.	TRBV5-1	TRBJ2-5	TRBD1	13	CASSPGQEETQYF	TGCGCCAGCAGCCCGGGACAGGAAGAGACCCAGTACTTC
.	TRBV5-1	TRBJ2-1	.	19	CASSLVGAGLAQVYNEQFF	TGCGCCAGCAGCTTGGTGGGAGCTGGCCTAGCCCAGGTATACAATGAGCAGTTCTTC
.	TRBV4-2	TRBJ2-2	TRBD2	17	CASSQEVGSGGAGELFF	TGTGCCAGCAGCCAAGAAGTCGGTAGCGGGGGGGCCGGGGAGCTGTTTTTT
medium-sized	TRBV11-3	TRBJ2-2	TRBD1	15	CASSLAGQATGELFF	TGTGCCAGCAGCTTAGCGGGACAGGCAACCGGGGAGCTGTTTTTT
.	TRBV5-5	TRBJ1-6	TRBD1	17	CASSLRDRWGYNSPLHF	TGTGCCAGCAGCTTGAGGGACAGATGGGGGTATAATTCACCCCTCCACTTT
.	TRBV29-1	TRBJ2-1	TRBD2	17	CSVTPIGRGATYNEQFF	TGCAGCGTCACCCCCATTGGGCGGGGGGCCACCTACAATGAGCAGTTCTTC
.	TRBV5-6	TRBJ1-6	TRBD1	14	CASSKTGGYSPLHF	TGTGCCAGCAGCAAGACAGGGGGGTACTCACCCCTCCACTTT
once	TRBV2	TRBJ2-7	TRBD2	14	CASSYSGTNNEQYF	TGTGCCAGCTCTTATTCCGGGACTAATAACGAGCAGTACTTC
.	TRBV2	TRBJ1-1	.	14	CASSGQGRGTEAFF	TGTGCCAGCAGTGGTCAGGGCAGGGGCACTGAAGCTTTCTTT
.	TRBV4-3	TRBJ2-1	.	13	CASSQDGESQEFF	TGCGCCAGCAGCCAAGATGGGGAAAGTCAGGAGTTCTTC
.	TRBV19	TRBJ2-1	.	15	CASSSGISSYNEQFF	TGTGCCAGTAGTTCCGGGATCAGCTCCTACAATGAGCAGTTCTTC
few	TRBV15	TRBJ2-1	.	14	CATSRVFSGNEQFF	TGTGCCACCAGCAGAGTCTTCTCTGGGAATGAGCAGTTCTTC
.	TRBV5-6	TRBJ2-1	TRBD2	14	CASSPDAGRAEQFF	TGTGCCAGCAGCCCGGATGCGGGGAGGGCTGAGCAGTTCTTC
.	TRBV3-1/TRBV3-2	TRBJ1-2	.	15	CASSQDRSPLNGYTF	TGTGCCAGCAGCCAAGATCGCAGCCCATTAAATGGCTACACCTTC
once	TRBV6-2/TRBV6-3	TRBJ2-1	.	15	CASSRQDFFGNEQFF	TGTGCCAGCAGTCGACAGGACTTTTTTGGTAATGAGCAGTTCTTC
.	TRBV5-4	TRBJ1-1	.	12	CASSSTPIEAFF	TGTGCCAGCAGCTCAACCCCCATTGAAGCTTTCTTT